Each of the 17 T cell receptor beta chains below was sequenced from the same sample in a study of cytomegalovirus exposure and HLA in healthy donors. Both 60 Vbeta primers and 13 Jbeta primers went into the PCR. Data came from immunoSEQ multiplex PCR; TCRdb stores just in-frame clones and leaves some out. Of hundreds of thousands of clones listed, roughly 78% are singletons. Sample: PBMCs. All receptors derive from a boy aged 5-17 years in good health and CMV-seronegative.

In its sample, this clone is medium-sized. The CDR3 sequence is CASSWGDRNTIYF. CDR3 nucleotides: TGTGCCAGCAGCTGGGGGGATCGGAACACCATATATTTT. The V gene is TRBV7-9, the J gene TRBJ1-3; a weak D match, TRBD1 (5 bases). CDR1 SEHNR and CDR2 FQNEAQ come from the germline V gene (reference sequence). The CDR3 contains 13 residues. Trimming took 4 bases from V and 7 from J, leaving 11 bases between them.

The rearrangement joins TRBV6-1 to TRBJ1-5, with 7 bases that match TRBD1. CDR3 size: 15 residues. Trimming removed 3 bases from V and 7 bases from J; junction bases left unmatched: 9. Germline assignment: CDR1 MNHNS and CDR2 SASEGT. The CDR3 nucleotides are TGTGCCAGCAGTGAGGCGACAGGGTCTGGACAGCCCCAGCATTTT. It is translated as CASSEATGSGQPQHF.

The V gene is TRBV14, the J gene TRBJ2-7; D not resolved. The V end was cut by 1 base, the J end by 2 bases, with 6 bases between. This CDR3 contains 13 residues. Germline V gene data show CDR1 as SGHDN and CDR2 as FVKESK. CDR3 in amino acids: CASSQAITYEQYF. The CDR3 DNA reads as TGTGCCAGCAGCCAAGCTATAACCTACGAGCAGTACTTC.

The sample holds a few counts of this clone. The chain employs TRBV7-9 and TRBJ1-2; D not resolved. The CDR3 is 13 residues long. Germline V CDR1 and CDR2: SEHNR, FQNEAQ (reference sequence). Between the trimmed V and J ends, which lost 4 bases and 6 bases, there was a span of 12 bases. CDR3 DNA sequence: TGTGCCAGCAGCTACCCTAGGATGAATGGCTACACCTTC. Translating it yields CASSYPRMNGYTF.

The chain has TRBV7-2 and TRBJ2-7; 7 bases are a match to TRBD2. The CDR3 extends over 15 amino acids. V shed 1 base and J 4 bases; nucleotides not matched to a gene: 7. Germline V gene sequence: CDR1 SGHTA, CDR2 FQGNSA. The CDR3 is CASSLVASGSYEQYF. The CDR3 coding sequence is TGTGCCAGCAGCTTAGTGGCTAGCGGCAGTTACGAGCAGTACTTC.

The chain links TRBV4-2 to TRBJ2-3; tentative D call: TRBD2 (6 bases). The CDR3 is 15 amino acids. V was shortened by 3 bases and J by 3 bases, with 13 bases between the two germline ends. Germline V gene lookup returns CDR1 LGHNA and CDR2 YNFKEQ. DNA of the CDR3: TGTGCCAGCAGCCAGGGGGACTCTGGGACAGATACGCAGTATTTT. The encoded protein is CASSQGDSGTDTQYF.

V is TRBV6-5 and J is TRBJ2-7; TRBD2 aligns across 9 bases. The V and J ends lost 6 bases and 3 bases, in that order; junction bases with no gene match: 9. CDR3 length: 15 residues. Germline CDR1 reads MNHEY; CDR2 reads SVGAGI. CDR3 residues: CASSRSWRGGYEQYF. Here the CDR3 DNA reads TGTGCCAGCAGCCGGTCTTGGCGGGGGGGCTACGAGCAGTACTTC.

The chain carries TRBV11-2 and TRBJ2-5; maybe TRBD1 (5 bases). Germline CDR1 reads SGHAT; CDR2 reads FQNNGV. V shed 5 bases and J shed 2 bases, with 9 bases lying between them. The CDR3 has 13 residues. CDR3: CASSLGAQETQYF. For the CDR3, the DNA is TGTGCCAGCAGCCTAGGGGCTCAAGAGACCCAGTACTTC. Full variable domain (missing parts from reference TRBV11-2 and TRBJ2-5): EAGVAQSPRYKIIEKRQSVAFWCNPISGHATLYWYQQILGQGPKLLIQFQNNGVVDDSQLPKDRFSAERLKGVDSTLKIQPAKLEDSAVYLCASSLGAQETQYFGPGTRLLVL.

The J gene is TRBJ2-6, the V gene TRBV2; tentatively, D is TRBD1 (5 bases). This CDR3 comprises 15 residues. Per germline, CDR1 SNHLY and CDR2 FYNNEI. The ends were cut back, 6 bases at V and 1 base at J, with 10 bases in the middle. The CDR3 loop is CASRPQGSGANVLTF. The CDR3 DNA reads TGTGCCAGCAGACCTCAGGGATCTGGGGCCAACGTCCTGACTTTC.

The chain employs TRBV29-1 and TRBJ1-1; no reliable D call. Trimming cost V 7 bases and J 0 bases, with 18 bases left between them. This CDR3 has 15 residues. Germline assignment: CDR1 SQVTM and CDR2 ANQGSEA. This chain's CDR3 is CSAIRTVDLNTEAFF. CDR3 nucleotides: TGCAGCGCTATAAGGACTGTTGACTTGAACACTGAAGCTTTCTTT.

This clone has just one count. The genes are TRBV7-2 and TRBJ2-1, with 9 bases matching TRBD2. Trimming took 1 base from V and 8 from J; bases not matched to a gene: 15. The CDR3 is 18 residues long. Per germline, CDR1 SGHTA and CDR2 FQGNSA. CDR3 sequence reads: CASSLDRPGVAGEDEQFF. The CDR3 nucleotides read TGTGCCAGCAGCTTAGATAGACCCGGTGTAGCGGGAGAGGATGAGCAGTTCTTC.

The chain employs TRBV19 and TRBJ2-6; no clear D gene. The germline V gene encodes CDR1 LNHDA and CDR2 SQIVND (reference sequence). V lost 8 bases, J lost 0 bases, and 2 bases lay in between. This CDR3 spans 12 amino acids. CDR3 sequence: CASLSGANVLTF. DNA for the CDR3: TGTGCCAGTCTCTCTGGGGCCAACGTCCTGACTTTC.

This chain connects TRBV30 to TRBJ1-4; TRBD1 agrees at 7 bases. The CDR3 contains 12 residues. CDR1 and CDR2 from the germline V gene are GTSNPN and SVGIG (reference sequence). The ends lost 5 bases at V and 5 bases at J; junction bases unmatched: 2. CDR3 loop: CAWLGQNEKLFF. CDR3 sequence (DNA): TGTGCCTGGCTGGGACAGAATGAAAAACTGTTTTTT.

The rearrangement uses TRBV9 and TRBJ1-1; no clear D. Trimming pared 3 bases from V and 3 bases from J, leaving 9 bases between. CDR3 size: 13 residues. Germline values: CDR1 SGDLS, CDR2 YYNGEE. The CDR3 spells CASSGSSDTEAFF. The CDR3 DNA is TGTGCCAGCAGCGGCAGTTCTGACACTGAAGCTTTCTTT.

CDR3 DNA: TGCGCCAGCACCGAGTTTTGGGACAGGGGAATCTATGGCTACACCTTC. Translated, it gives CASTEFWDRGIYGYTF. The rearrangement uses TRBV4-1 and TRBJ1-2, with 10 bases lining up with TRBD1. CDR1 is MGHRA, CDR2 YSYEKL, per germline. This CDR3 region has 16 residues. V was clipped by 7 bases and J by 4 bases; unmatched bases: 12.

The chain joins TRBV7-9 to TRBJ2-3, with D perhaps matching TRBD1 (6 bases). V was shortened by 3 bases and J by 0 bases, with 13 bases between the two germline ends. Germline values: CDR1 SEHNR, CDR2 FQNEAQ (reference sequence). This CDR3 region has 16 residues. Here the CDR3 reads CASSFGTTPSTDTQYF. The CDR3, as DNA: TGTGCCAGCAGCTTCGGGACAACTCCAAGCACAGATACGCAGTATTTT.

This clone was seen a single time. J is TRBJ2-7 and V is TRBV6-1; TRBD2 matches 8 bases. With V trimmed by 5 bases and J by 3 bases, 6 bases remained unmatched. This CDR3 has 14 amino acids. Germline CDR1 is MNHNS and CDR2 is SASEGT. For the CDR3, the DNA is TGTGCCAGCAGTATCGGGAGGGCCGACTACGAGCAGTACTTC. Protein: CASSIGRADYEQYF.